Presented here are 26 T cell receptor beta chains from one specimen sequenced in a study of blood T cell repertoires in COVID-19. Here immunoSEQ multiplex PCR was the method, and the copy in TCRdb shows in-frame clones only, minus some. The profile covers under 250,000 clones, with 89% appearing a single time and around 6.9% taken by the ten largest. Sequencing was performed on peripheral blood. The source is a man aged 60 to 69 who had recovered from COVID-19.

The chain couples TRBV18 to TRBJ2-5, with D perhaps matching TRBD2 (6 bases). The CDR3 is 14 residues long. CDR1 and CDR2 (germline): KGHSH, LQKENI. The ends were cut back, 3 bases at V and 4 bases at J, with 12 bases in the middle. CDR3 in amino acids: CASSPSGTGETQYF. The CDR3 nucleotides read TGTGCCAGCTCACCCTCCGGGACTGGAGAGACCCAGTACTTC.

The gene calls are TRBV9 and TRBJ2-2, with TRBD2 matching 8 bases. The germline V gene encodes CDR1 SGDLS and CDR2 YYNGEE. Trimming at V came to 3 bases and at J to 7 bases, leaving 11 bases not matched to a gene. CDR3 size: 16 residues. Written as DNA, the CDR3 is TGTGCCAGCAGCGCGCTTGGCGGGAGGCTGAGCGGGGAGCTGTTTTTT. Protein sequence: CASSALGGRLSGELFF.

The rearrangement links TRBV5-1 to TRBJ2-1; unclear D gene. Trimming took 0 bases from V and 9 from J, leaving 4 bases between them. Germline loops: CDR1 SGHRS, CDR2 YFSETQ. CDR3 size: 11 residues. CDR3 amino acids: CASSLAGEQFF. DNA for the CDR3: TGCGCCAGCAGCTTGGCGGGTGAGCAGTTCTTC. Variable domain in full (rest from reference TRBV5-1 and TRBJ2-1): KAGVTQTPRYLIKTRGQQVTLSCSPISGHRSVSWYQQTPGQGLQFLFEYFSETQRNKGNFPGRFSGRQFSNSRSEMNVSTLELGDSALYLCASSLAGEQFFGPGTRLTVL.

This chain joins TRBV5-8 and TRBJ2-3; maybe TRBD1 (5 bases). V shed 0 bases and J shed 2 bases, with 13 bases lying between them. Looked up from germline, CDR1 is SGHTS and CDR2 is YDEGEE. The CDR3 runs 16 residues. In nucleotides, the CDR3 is TGTGCCAGCAGCTTGGCCTCGGCAGGGTTCACAGATACGCAGTATTTT. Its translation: CASSLASAGFTDTQYF. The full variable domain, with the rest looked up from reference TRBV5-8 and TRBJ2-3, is EAGVTQSPTHLIKTRGQQATLRCSPISGHTSVYWYQQALGLGLQFLLWYDEGEERNRGNFPPRFSGRQFPNYSSELNVNALELEDSALYLCASSLASAGFTDTQYFGPGTRLTVL.

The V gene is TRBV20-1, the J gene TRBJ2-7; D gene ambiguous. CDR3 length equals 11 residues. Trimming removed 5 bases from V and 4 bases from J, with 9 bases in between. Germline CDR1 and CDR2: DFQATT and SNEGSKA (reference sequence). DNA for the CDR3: TGCAGTGCTGGGCGAGATTACGAGCAGTACTTC. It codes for CSAGRDYEQYF.

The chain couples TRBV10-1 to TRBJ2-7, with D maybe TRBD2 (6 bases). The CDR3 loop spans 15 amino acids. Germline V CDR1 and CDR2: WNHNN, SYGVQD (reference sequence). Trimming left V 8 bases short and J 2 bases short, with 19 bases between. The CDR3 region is CASDSAGGPTYEQYF. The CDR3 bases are TGCGCCAGCGATAGTGCCGGGGGACCAACCTACGAGCAGTACTTC.

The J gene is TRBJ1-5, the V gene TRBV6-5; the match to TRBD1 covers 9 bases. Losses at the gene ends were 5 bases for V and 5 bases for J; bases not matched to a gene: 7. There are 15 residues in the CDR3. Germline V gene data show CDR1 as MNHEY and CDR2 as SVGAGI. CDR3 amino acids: CASSPSGTGYQPQHF. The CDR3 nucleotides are TGTGCCAGCAGTCCCTCGGGGACAGGGTATCAGCCCCAGCATTTT.

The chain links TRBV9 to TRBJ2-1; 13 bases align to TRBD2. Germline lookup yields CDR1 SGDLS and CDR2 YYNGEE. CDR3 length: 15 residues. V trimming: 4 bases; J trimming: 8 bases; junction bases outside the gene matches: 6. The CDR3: CASSLGLAGADEQFF. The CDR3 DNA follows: TGTGCCAGCAGCCTCGGACTAGCGGGAGCCGATGAGCAGTTCTTC.

The CDR3 spells CAISQGINYGYTF. The CDR3 region has the DNA TGTGCCATATCACAGGGAATTAACTATGGCTACACCTTC. The chain couples TRBV10-3 to TRBJ1-2; maybe TRBD1 (6 bases). The germline V and J ends were trimmed by 9 bases and 1 base, with 12 bases remaining between them. This CDR3 spans 13 amino acids. CDR1 ENHRY and CDR2 SYGVKD come from the germline V gene.

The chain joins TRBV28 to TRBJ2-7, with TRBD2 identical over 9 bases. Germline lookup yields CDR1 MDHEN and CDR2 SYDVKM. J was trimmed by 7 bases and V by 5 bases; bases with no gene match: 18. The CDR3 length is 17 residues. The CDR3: CASSPPRVSGGSGEQYF. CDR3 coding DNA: TGTGCCAGCAGTCCCCCTCGGGTTAGCGGGGGATCGGGGGAGCAGTACTTC. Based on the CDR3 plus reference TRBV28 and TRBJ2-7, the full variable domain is DVKVTQSSRYLVKRTGEKVFLECVQDMDHENMFWYRQDPGLGLRLIYFSYDVKMKEKGDIPEGYSVSREKKERFSLILESASTNQTSMYLCASSPPRVSGGSGEQYFGPGTRLTVT.

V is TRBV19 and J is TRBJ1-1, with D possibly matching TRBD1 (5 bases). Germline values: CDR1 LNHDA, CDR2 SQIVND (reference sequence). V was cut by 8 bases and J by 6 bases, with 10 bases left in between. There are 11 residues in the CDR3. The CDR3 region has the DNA TGTGCCAGTCGGGGGGTGCCTGAAGCTTTCTTT. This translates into CASRGVPEAFF. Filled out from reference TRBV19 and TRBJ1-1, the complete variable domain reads DGGITQSPKYLFRKEGQNVTLSCEQNLNHDAMYWYRQDPGQGLRLIYYSQIVNDFQKGDIAEGYSVSREKKESFPLTVTSAQKNPTAFYLCASRGVPEAFFGQGTRLTVV.

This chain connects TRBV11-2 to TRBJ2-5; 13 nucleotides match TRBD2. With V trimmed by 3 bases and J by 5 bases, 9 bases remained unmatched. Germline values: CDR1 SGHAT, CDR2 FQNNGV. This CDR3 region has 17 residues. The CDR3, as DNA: TGTGCCAGCAGCTTCGGACTAGCGGGAGTAAGGCACGAGACCCAGTACTTC. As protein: CASSFGLAGVRHETQYF.

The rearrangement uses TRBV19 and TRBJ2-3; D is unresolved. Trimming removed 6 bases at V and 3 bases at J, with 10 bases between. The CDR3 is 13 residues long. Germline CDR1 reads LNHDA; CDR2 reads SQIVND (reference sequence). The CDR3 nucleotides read TGTGCCAGTAGAACGCAACGGACAGATACGCAGTATTTT. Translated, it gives CASRTQRTDTQYF. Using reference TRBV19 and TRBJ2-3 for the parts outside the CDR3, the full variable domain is DGGITQSPKYLFRKEGQNVTLSCEQNLNHDAMYWYRQDPGQGLRLIYYSQIVNDFQKGDIAEGYSVSREKKESFPLTVTSAQKNPTAFYLCASRTQRTDTQYFGPGTRLTVL.

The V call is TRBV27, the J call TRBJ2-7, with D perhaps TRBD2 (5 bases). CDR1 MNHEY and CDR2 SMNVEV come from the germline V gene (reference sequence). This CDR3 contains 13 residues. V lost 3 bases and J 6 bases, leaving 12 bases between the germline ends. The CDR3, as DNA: TGTGCCAGCAGTTTCAGAGGGCTCCCCGAGCAGTACTTC. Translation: CASSFRGLPEQYF.

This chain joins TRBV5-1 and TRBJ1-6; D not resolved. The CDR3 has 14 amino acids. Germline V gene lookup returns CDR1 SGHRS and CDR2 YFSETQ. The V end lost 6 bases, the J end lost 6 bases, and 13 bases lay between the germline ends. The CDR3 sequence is CASNSVPGNSPLHF. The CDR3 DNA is TGCGCCAGCAACTCGGTCCCGGGTAATTCACCCCTCCACTTT.

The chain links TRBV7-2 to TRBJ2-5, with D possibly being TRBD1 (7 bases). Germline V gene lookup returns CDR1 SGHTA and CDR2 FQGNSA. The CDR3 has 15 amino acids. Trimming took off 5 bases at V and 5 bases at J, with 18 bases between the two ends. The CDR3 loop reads CASSPRQGGGETQYF. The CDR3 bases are TGTGCCAGCAGCCCCAGACAGGGTGGAGGGGAGACCCAGTACTTC.

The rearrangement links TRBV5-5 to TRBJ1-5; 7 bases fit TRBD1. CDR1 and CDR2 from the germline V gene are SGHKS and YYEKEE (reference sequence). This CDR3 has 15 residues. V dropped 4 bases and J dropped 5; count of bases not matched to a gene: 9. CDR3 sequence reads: CASSLDRDVDQPQHF. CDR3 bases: TGTGCCAGCAGCCTCGACAGGGATGTGGATCAGCCCCAGCATTTT.

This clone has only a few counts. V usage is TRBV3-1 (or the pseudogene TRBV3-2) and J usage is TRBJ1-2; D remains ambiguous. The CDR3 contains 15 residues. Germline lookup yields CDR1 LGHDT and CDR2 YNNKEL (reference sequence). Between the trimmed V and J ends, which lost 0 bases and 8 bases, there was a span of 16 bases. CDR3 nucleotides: TGTGCCAGCAGCCAAGAATCGTCCGGGGTTAGGGGCTACACCTTC. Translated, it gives CASSQESSGVRGYTF.

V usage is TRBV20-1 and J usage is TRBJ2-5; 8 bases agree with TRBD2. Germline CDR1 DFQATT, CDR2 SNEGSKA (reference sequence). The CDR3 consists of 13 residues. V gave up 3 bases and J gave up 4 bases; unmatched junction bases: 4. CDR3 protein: CSASRAGGETQYF. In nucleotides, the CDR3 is TGCAGTGCTAGTAGGGCGGGAGGAGAGACCCAGTACTTC.

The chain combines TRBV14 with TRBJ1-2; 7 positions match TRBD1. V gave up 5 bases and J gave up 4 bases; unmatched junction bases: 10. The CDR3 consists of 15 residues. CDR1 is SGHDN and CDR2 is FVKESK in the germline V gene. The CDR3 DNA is TGTGCCAGCAGCGTAACCGGGACAGATCTCTATGGCTACACCTTC. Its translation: CASSVTGTDLYGYTF.

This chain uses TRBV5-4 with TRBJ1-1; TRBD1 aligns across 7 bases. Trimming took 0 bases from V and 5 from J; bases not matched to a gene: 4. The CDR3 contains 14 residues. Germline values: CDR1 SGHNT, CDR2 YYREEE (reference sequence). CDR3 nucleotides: TGTGCCAGCAGCTTGGCGAGGGGGCTAACTGAAGCTTTCTTT. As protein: CASSLARGLTEAFF.

The CDR3 DNA sequence: TGTGCCAGCAGGGTTGAGGAGGTCACTGAAGCTTTCTTT. Translation gives CASRVEEVTEAFF. The chain couples TRBV2 to TRBJ1-1; D is undetermined. Looked up from germline, CDR1 is SNHLY and CDR2 is FYNNEI. The ends were cut back, 6 bases at V and 4 bases at J, with 12 bases in the middle. This CDR3 region has 13 residues.

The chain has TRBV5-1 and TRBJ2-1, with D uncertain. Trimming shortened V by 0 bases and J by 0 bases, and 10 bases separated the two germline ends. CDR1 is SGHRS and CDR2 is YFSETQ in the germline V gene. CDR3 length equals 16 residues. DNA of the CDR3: TGCGCCAGCAGCTTGGCCCTGTCCTCCTCCTACAATGAGCAGTTCTTC. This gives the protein CASSLALSSSYNEQFF.

The CDR3 DNA is TGTGCCAGCAGTTTCCTCAGAACCGGGACAGTTGCCGATGACGAGCAGTACTTC. This sequence encodes CASSFLRTGTVADDEQYF. The gene calls are TRBV28 and TRBJ2-7, with 7 positions matching TRBD1. CDR1 is MDHEN, CDR2 SYDVKM, per germline. The CDR3 has 18 amino acids. With V trimmed by 3 bases and J by 5 bases, 19 bases remained unmatched.

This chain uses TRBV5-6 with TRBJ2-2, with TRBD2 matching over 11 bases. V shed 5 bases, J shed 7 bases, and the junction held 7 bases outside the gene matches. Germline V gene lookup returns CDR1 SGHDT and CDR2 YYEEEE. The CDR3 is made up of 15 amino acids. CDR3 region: CASSRLAGGGGELFF. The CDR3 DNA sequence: TGTGCCAGCAGTCGGCTAGCGGGAGGAGGCGGGGAGCTGTTTTTT.

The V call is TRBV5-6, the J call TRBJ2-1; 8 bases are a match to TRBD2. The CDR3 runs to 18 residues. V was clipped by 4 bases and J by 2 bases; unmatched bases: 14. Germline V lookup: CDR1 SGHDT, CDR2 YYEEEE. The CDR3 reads CASSSSGISVRAYNEQFF. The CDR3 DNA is TGTGCCAGCAGCAGTAGCGGGATTTCAGTACGGGCCTACAATGAGCAGTTCTTC.